A single sample gave rise to the 3 T cell receptor beta chains below, sequenced in a study of T cell responses to AZD1222 COVID-19 vaccine. TCRdb's copy holds only in-frame clones and misses some; the assay was immunoSEQ multiplex PCR. The table includes tens of thousands of clones, around nine tenths detected once. Here the sequenced sample was peripheral blood, taken on day 0 of AZD1222 vaccination. All receptors come from an adult in good health.

The V gene is TRBV24-1, the J gene TRBJ2-5; D might be TRBD2 (5 bases). V gave up 3 bases and J gave up 5 bases, with 18 bases separating them. Germline values: CDR1 KGHDR, CDR2 SFDVKD. The CDR3 loop spans 16 amino acids. The CDR3 protein is CATSDPTGLSGETQYF. In DNA form, the CDR3 reads TGTGCCACCAGTGATCCAACCGGGCTCTCGGGGGAGACCCAGTACTTC.

The chain recombines TRBV5-1 with TRBJ2-1; TRBD2 matches 7 bases. V lost 10 bases to trimming and J lost 6 bases; unmatched junction nucleotides: 16. The CDR3 totals 15 residues. The germline V gene encodes CDR1 SGHRS and CDR2 YFSETQ. The CDR3, as DNA: TGCGCCTCCACTATGCCCCCCGGGGGGTTCAATGAGCAGTTCTTC. Protein sequence: CASTMPPGGFNEQFF.

V is TRBV5-1 and J is TRBJ2-3; TRBD2 matches 9 bases. Germline CDR1 and CDR2: SGHRS and YFSETQ. V was clipped by 2 bases and J by 2 bases; unmatched bases: 3. The CDR3 runs 15 residues. The CDR3 bases are TGCGCCAGCAGCTTCGGGACTAGCTACACAGATACGCAGTATTTT. As protein: CASSFGTSYTDTQYF.